The sequence of this TCR beta chain was determined in a study of CD8 T cells in Susac syndrome. The RNA, about 0.45 to 1 ug, was put through reverse transcription using random hexamers. The authors amplified TCR beta CDR3 across 54 Vbeta and 13 Jbeta using immunoSEQ multiplex PCR. TCRdb reprocessed the immunoSEQ multiplex PCR reads with MiXCR, giving one entry per CDR3 protein. The profile shows some 400,000 distinct CDR3 sequences, 85% of them singletons. Bulk CD8+ and CD4+ cells came from magnetic negative isolation; CD8+ TEMRA by FACS. Sequencing used CD8+ T cells from PBMCs. The TCR originated in a human donor with multiple sclerosis.

Here the CDR3 DNA reads TGCGCCAGCAGCCAGGGAGCGGGAGCGGGAAATGAGCAGTTCTTC. Its protein product is CASSQGAGAGNEQFF. The chain has TRBV4-1 and TRBJ2-1, with TRBD2 identical over 8 bases. Germline trimming cut 3 bases from V and 7 bases from J; bases unmatched to any gene: 8. CDR3 size: 15 residues. Germline loops: CDR1 MGHRA, CDR2 YSYEKL.